This T cell receptor beta chain was profiled in a study of T cells in Graves' hyperthyroidism and ophthalmopathy. This CDR3 has 15 residues. CDR1 and CDR2 (germline): SNHLY, FYNNEI. RNA transcripts provided the source from which TCR beta CDR3 regions were amplified. An initial round of RT-PCR targeting the TCR CDR3 relied on the HTBI primer set. One entry per CDR3 protein, called by TCRdb with MiXCR from the multiplex PCR reads. The table records 750,000 to 900,000 distinct CDR3 sequences, over 35% of them present only once. In the case of this clonotype: The junction differs from germline at one of its ends, possibly a read error.

Clinicians diagnosed patients from clinical symptoms, serum thyroxine and TRAb, thyroid ultrasound and orbital computed tomography. V gene TRBV2 combines with J gene TRBJ2-6, with TRBD1 identical over 7 bases. This sequence was found in a man between 18 and 35 years old with Graves' hyperthyroidism. The sample taken for sequencing was blood. The CDR3 coding sequence is TGTGCCAGCAGTCTTACAGGGGCTGGGGCCGACGTCCTGACTTTC. Its protein product is CASSLTGAGADVLTF. The full variable domain, with the rest looked up from reference TRBV2 and TRBJ2-6, is EPEVTQTPSHQVTQMGQEVILRCVPISNHLYFYWYRQILGQKVEFLVSFYNNEISEKSEIFDDQFSVERPDGSNFTLKIRSTKLEDSAMYFCASSLTGAGADVLTFGAGSRLTVL.